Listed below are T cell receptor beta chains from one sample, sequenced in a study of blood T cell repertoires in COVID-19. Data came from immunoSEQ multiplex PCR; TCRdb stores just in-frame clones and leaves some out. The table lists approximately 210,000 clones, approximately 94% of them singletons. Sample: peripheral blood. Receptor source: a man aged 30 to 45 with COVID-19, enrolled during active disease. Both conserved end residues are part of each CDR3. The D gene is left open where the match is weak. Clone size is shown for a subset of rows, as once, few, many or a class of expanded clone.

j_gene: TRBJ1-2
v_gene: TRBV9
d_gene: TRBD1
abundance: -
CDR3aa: CASSVAAGGNYGYTF
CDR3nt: TGTGCCAGCAGCGTAGCTGCAGGGGGCAACTATGGCTACACCTTC

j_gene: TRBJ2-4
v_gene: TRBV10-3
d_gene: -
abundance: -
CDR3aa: CAISPGGARDIQYF
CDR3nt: TGTGCCATCTCCCCTGGCGGGGCGCGGGACATTCAGTACTTC

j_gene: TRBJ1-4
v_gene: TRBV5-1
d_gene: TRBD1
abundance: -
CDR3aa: CASSWTTSGQNNEKLFF
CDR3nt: TGCGCCAGCAGCTGGACCACCTCGGGACAGAATAATGAAAAACTGTTTTTT

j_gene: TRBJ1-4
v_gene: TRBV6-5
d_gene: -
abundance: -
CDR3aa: CASSYSYDNLNEKLFF
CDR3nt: TGTGCCAGCAGTTACTCGTACGACAATTTAAATGAAAAACTGTTTTTT

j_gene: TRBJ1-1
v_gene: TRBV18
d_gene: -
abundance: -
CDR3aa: CASSDSGGLNTEAFF
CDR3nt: TGTGCCAGCTCAGATTCCGGGGGGCTGAACACTGAAGCTTTCTTT

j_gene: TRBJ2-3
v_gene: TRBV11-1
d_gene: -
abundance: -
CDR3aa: CASSSEYTDTQYF
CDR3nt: TGTGCCAGCAGCTCAGAATACACAGATACGCAGTATTTT

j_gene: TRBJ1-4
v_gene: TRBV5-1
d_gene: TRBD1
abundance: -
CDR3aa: CASSLSSWATGGREKLFF
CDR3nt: TGCGCCAGCAGCTTGAGTAGTTGGGCAACAGGGGGCCGTGAAAAACTGTTTTTT

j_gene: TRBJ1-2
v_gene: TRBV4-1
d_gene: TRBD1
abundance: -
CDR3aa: CASSRESGQNLGGYTF
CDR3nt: TGCGCCAGCAGCCGAGAATCGGGACAGAATCTTGGAGGCTACACCTTC

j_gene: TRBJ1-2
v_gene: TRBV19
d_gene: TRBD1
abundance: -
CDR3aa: CASSKGPAGTGHGYTF
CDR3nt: TGTGCCAGTAGTAAGGGCCCCGCCGGGACAGGACATGGCTACACCTTC

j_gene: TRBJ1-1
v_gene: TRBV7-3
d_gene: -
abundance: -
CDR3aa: CASSREGGNTEAFF
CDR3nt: TGTGCCAGCAGCCGAGAGGGAGGGAACACTGAAGCTTTCTTT

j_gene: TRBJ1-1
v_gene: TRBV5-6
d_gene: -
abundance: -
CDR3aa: CASSSDTNTEAFF
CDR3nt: TGTGCCAGCAGCTCAGATACGAACACTGAAGCTTTCTTT

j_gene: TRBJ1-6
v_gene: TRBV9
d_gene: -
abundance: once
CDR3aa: CASSVAAGNNSPLHF
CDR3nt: TGTGCCAGCAGCGTAGCGGCAGGCAATAATTCACCCCTCCACTTT